These 14 T cell receptor beta chains share one sample of origin, sequenced in a study of blood T cell repertoires in COVID-19. Clones were read by immunoSEQ multiplex PCR, and TCRdb kept only the in-frame ones, dropping some. The sample holds about 180,000 clones, roughly 83% seen once. Material for sequencing was PBMCs or T cells enriched from blood (not recorded which). The receptor set was obtained from a woman aged 25 to 39 who had recovered from COVID-19.

The genes are TRBV3-1 (or the pseudogene TRBV3-2) and TRBJ2-4, with D possibly TRBD1 on 6 matching bases. V dropped 1 base and J dropped 1 base, with 23 bases sitting between them. The CDR3 is made up of 20 amino acids. CDR1 and CDR2 from the germline V gene are LGHDT and YNNKEL (reference sequence). CDR3 sequence reads: CASSQGLHQQGDVAKNIQYF. DNA of the CDR3: TGTGCCAGCAGCCAAGGACTCCACCAACAGGGTGACGTCGCCAAAAACATTCAGTACTTC.

The rearrangement joins TRBV25-1 to TRBJ1-4, with TRBD1 matching 7 bases. V lost 1 base and J lost 4; bases outside the gene matches: 3. CDR3 length: 15 amino acids. Germline assignment: CDR1 MGHDK and CDR2 SYGVNS. CDR3 residues: CASSESAGGNEKLFF. In DNA, the CDR3 is TGTGCCAGCAGTGAATCGGCAGGGGGTAATGAAAAACTGTTTTTT.

The chain links TRBV30 to TRBJ1-1; D gene ambiguous. V was pared by 0 bases and J by 3 bases, with 17 bases between. The germline CDR1 and CDR2 sequences are GTSNPN and SVGIG (reference sequence). This CDR3 region has 16 residues. CDR3 amino acids: CAWSVPLRVEHTEAFF. DNA of the CDR3: TGTGCCTGGAGTGTACCCTTGCGGGTGGAGCACACTGAAGCTTTCTTT.

The chain couples TRBV5-1 to TRBJ2-2, with TRBD1 matching over 7 bases. This CDR3 spans 14 amino acids. CDR1 is SGHRS, CDR2 YFSETQ, per germline. Unmatched junction bases numbered 7, after V lost 4 bases and J lost 7 bases. The CDR3 region is CASSQTGRNGELFF. The DNA of the CDR3 is TGCGCCAGCAGCCAGACAGGGCGTAACGGGGAGCTGTTTTTT.

This clone was observed once. The rearrangement uses TRBV15 and TRBJ2-5; 9 positions agree with TRBD1. Germline CDR1 and CDR2: LNHNV and YYDKDF (reference sequence). J was trimmed by 4 bases and V by 3 bases; bases with no gene match: 6. This CDR3 region has 15 residues. CDR3 amino acids: CATSREGQGGETQYF. Here the CDR3 DNA reads TGTGCCACCAGCAGGGAGGGACAGGGAGGAGAGACCCAGTACTTC.

The chain carries TRBV6-5 and TRBJ2-3; TRBD1 agrees at 9 bases. J was trimmed by 3 bases and V by 0 bases; bases with no gene match: 4. Germline-derived CDR1 and CDR2 are MNHEY and SVGAGI. This CDR3 contains 16 residues. CDR3 sequence: CASSYSGTGRTDTQYF. The CDR3 DNA is TGTGCCAGCAGTTACTCGGGGACAGGGAGGACAGATACGCAGTATTTT.

This rearrangement joins TRBV6-5 to TRBJ2-7; no clear D gene. Trimming pared 7 bases from V and 1 base from J, leaving 11 bases between. Germline lookup yields CDR1 MNHEY and CDR2 SVGAGI. CDR3 length equals 13 residues. The CDR3 region has the DNA TGTGCCAGCACATCTGACTCATCCTACGAGCAGTACTTC. This encodes CASTSDSSYEQYF.

This chain joins TRBV5-4 and TRBJ1-4; possibly TRBD1 for D (5 bases). The CDR3 length is 15 residues. V gave up 2 bases and J gave up 5 bases, with 13 bases separating them. Germline V CDR1 and CDR2: SGHNT, YYREEE (reference sequence). CDR3 coding DNA: TGTGCCAGCAGCTTCGCCCCAGGGTCCAATGAAAAACTGTTTTTT. Its translation is CASSFAPGSNEKLFF.

The chain couples TRBV3-1 (or the pseudogene TRBV3-2) to TRBJ2-5; the match to TRBD2 covers 11 bases. V shed 4 bases, J shed 0 bases, and the junction held 4 bases outside the gene matches. The germline gives CDR1 LGHDT, CDR2 YNNKEL (reference sequence). The CDR3 runs 16 residues. The CDR3 loop is CASSRPGLADQETQYF. The CDR3 nucleotides are TGTGCCAGCAGCCGACCGGGACTAGCGGACCAAGAGACCCAGTACTTC.

The V call is TRBV19, the J call TRBJ1-1; 8 bases match TRBD1. Trimming removed 8 bases from V and 2 bases from J; junction bases left unmatched: 4. The CDR3 consists of 13 residues. Germline V CDR1 and CDR2: LNHDA, SQIVND (reference sequence). The CDR3 coding sequence is TGTGCCAGTGACCCAGGGGGCAACACTGAAGCTTTCTTT. This sequence encodes CASDPGGNTEAFF.

The chain links TRBV29-1 to TRBJ2-3, with 8 bases identical to TRBD2. Trimming removed 7 bases from V and 2 bases from J; junction bases left unmatched: 11. Germline CDR1 SQVTM, CDR2 ANQGSEA. The CDR3 has 15 amino acids. The CDR3: CSGFGRGLATDTQYF. The CDR3 nucleotides read TGCAGCGGTTTTGGCCGAGGACTAGCCACAGATACGCAGTATTTT.

This clone was observed a few times. The chain joins TRBV5-1 to TRBJ2-5, with D possibly being TRBD2 (6 bases). This CDR3 is built from 15 residues. The V gene lost 4 bases and the J gene lost 5 bases, with 18 bases spanning the gap. Per the germline V gene, CDR1 is SGHRS and CDR2 is YFSETQ. CDR3 DNA sequence: TGCGCCAGCAGCATCGGAGGGTCGGGTGGGGAGACCCAGTACTTC. This encodes CASSIGGSGGETQYF.

As regards this clone: One end of the junction does not line up with germline, which may come from a read error. The chain is built from TRBV2 and TRBJ1-5; TRBD1 agrees at 8 bases. This CDR3 is 15 amino acids long. The germline V gene encodes CDR1 SNHLY and CDR2 FYNNEI. CDR3 DNA sequence: TGTGCCGGCAGTGGAATAGGGCAGGGGGCTAAGCCCCAGCATTTT. It yields the protein CAGSGIGQGAKPQHF.

This clone appeared a single time. V is TRBV6-6 and J is TRBJ2-7; D perhaps matches TRBD2 (6 bases). Germline CDR1 and CDR2: MNHNY and SVGAGI (reference sequence). Trimming stripped 5 bases from V and 1 base from J, with 12 bases between. The CDR3 loop spans 14 amino acids. CDR3 in DNA: TGTGCCAGCAGTCCTTGGGGGGTTTCCTACGAGCAGTACTTC. Protein sequence: CASSPWGVSYEQYF.